This TCR beta chain is drawn from a study of T cell repertoires in cytomegalovirus infection. About the study: Public signatures in TCR beta pointed to CMV infection and matching HLA type.

Between the trimmed V and J ends, which lost 1 base and 10 bases, there was a span of 5 bases. Per germline, CDR1 LGHDT and CDR2 YNNKEL (reference sequence). The length of the CDR3 is 11 residues. Overall study findings and caveats: Across the ex vivo response, the dominant clonotypes were HLA-C-restricted CMV-specific TCR beta clonotypes.

In TCRdb, the reads were re-called with MiXCR into one record per CDR3 protein. This table has tens of thousands of distinct CDR3 sequences, 20% appearing once. This clonotype has at least ten counts. The target antigen is unknown. Source material: PBMCs, sequenced either directly or after in vitro stimulation (not recorded which). This sequence originates from a human donor in good health (CMV status not recorded). Some clones in this sample may be carry-over from other donors' samples. The J gene is TRBJ2-1, the V gene TRBV3-1; TRBD2 is a possible D gene (5 bases). The CDR3 protein is CASSQGGEQFF. CDR3 nucleotides: TGTGCCAGCAGCCAAGGCGGGGAGCAGTTCTTC.